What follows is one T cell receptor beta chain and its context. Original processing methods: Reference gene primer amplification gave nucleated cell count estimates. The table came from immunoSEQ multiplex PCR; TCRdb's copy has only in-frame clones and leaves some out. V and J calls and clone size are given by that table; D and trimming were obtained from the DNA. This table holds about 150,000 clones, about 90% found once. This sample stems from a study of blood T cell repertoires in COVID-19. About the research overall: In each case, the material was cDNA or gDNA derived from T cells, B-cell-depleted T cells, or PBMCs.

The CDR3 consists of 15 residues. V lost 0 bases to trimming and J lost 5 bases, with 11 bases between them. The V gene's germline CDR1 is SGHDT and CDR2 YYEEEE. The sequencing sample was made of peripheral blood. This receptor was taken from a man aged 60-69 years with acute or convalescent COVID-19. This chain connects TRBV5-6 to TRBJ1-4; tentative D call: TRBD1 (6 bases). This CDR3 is CASSLEGTRNEKLFF. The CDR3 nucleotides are TGTGCCAGCAGCTTGGAGGGGACAAGAAATGAAAAACTGTTTTTT.